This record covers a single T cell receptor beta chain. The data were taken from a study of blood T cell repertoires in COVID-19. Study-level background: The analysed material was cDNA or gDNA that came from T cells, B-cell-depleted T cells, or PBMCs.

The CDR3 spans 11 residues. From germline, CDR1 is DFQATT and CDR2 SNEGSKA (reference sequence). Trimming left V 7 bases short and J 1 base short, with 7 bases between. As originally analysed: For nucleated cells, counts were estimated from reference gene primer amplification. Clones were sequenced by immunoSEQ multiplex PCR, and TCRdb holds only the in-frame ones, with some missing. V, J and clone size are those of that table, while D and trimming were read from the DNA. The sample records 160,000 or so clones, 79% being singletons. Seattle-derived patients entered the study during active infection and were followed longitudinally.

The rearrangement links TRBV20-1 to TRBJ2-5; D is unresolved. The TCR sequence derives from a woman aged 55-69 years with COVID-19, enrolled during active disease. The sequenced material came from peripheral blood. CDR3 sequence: CSVRIQETQYF. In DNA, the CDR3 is TGCAGTGTGCGAATCCAAGAGACCCAGTACTTC.